This section outlines one TCR beta chain sequence together with its context. The antigen is undetermined. CDR3 size: 14 residues. Germline V gene data show CDR1 as MNHEY and CDR2 as SMNVEV (reference sequence). Trimming took 6 bases from V and 0 from J, leaving 9 bases between them. The data were produced by immunoSEQ multiplex PCR, yet TCRdb's version contains in-frame clones alone and is incomplete. This table holds approximately 140,000 clones, 91% found once. The data were obtained in a study of cytotoxic CD8 clonotypes in ibrutinib-treated CLL. On the study more broadly: Productive templates per sample averaged 255,043; productive rearrangements, just under 95,000.

Overall study results and limits: Higher circulating CD8+ T-cell counts strongly accompanied higher baseline clonality, above age-matched healthy donors.

This sequence originates from a human donor with chronic lymphocytic leukemia. The specimen comprised PBMCs, sampled after 12 months of ibrutinib treatment. The chain is built from TRBV27 and TRBJ1-3; D is perhaps TRBD1 (6 bases). The CDR3 DNA reads TGTGCCAGCAGGGACAGCCTCTCTGGAAACACCATATATTTT. It translates to CASRDSLSGNTIYF.